The 14 T cell receptor beta chains below all came from one sample that was sequenced in a study of early T cells in non-severe SARS-CoV-2 infection. TCRdb re-analysed the 5' RACE reads in MiXCR, keeping a single row per CDR3 protein. The sample shows about 50,000 distinct CDR3 sequences, 9.4% of them seen only once. The input for sequencing was whole blood, taken at baseline. All receptors derive from an adult who was a healthcare worker with PCR-confirmed SARS-CoV-2 infection or an uninfected control (not recorded which).

This clonotype has at least ten counts. V gene TRBV20-1 combines with J gene TRBJ1-1; 8 nucleotides line up with TRBD1. This CDR3 is 13 amino acids long. V lost 3 bases to trimming and J lost 8 bases; unmatched junction nucleotides: 8. Germline V gene data show CDR1 as DFQATT and CDR2 as SNEGSKA (reference sequence). DNA for the CDR3: TGCAGTGCTAGGAATGTCGCAGGGGGCGAAGCTTTCTTT. Residues: CSARNVAGGEAFF.

This clonotype was counted many times. J is TRBJ2-1 and V is TRBV2; D uncertain. CDR1 is SNHLY and CDR2 is FYNNEI in the germline V gene. The CDR3 spans 12 residues. V dropped 7 bases and J dropped 2 bases, with 6 bases sitting between them. The CDR3, as DNA: TGTGCCAGCAAAGTAGCCTACAATGAGCAGTTCTTC. Translation gives CASKVAYNEQFF. The full variable domain, its missing parts supplied by reference TRBV2 and TRBJ2-1, is EPEVTQTPSHQVTQMGQEVILRCVPISNHLYFYWYRQILGQKVEFLVSFYNNEISEKSEIFDDQFSVERPDGSNFTLKIRSTKLEDSAMYFCASKVAYNEQFFGPGTRLTVL.

This clonotype showed up many times. V is TRBV20-1 and J is TRBJ1-6; D is uncertain. Trimming pared 3 bases from V and 8 bases from J, leaving 17 bases between. Per germline, CDR1 DFQATT and CDR2 SNEGSKA (reference sequence). This CDR3 is built from 15 residues. The CDR3 coding sequence is TGCAGTGCTAGGAAAGGGCGGTCGGAGTATTCACCCCTCCACTTT. This encodes CSARKGRSEYSPLHF.

The rearrangement uses TRBV3-1 and TRBJ2-7; D ambiguous. V lost 0 bases and J 4 bases, leaving 16 bases between the germline ends. The germline V gene encodes CDR1 LGHDT and CDR2 YNNKEL (reference sequence). This CDR3 has 16 amino acids. The CDR3 region has the DNA TGTGCCAGCAGCCAAGATATAGGAAAGGTAGGGTACGAGCAGTACTTC. It encodes CASSQDIGKVGYEQYF.

This clonotype was observed many times. V is TRBV20-1 and J is TRBJ2-3; 7 bases are a match to TRBD2. After removal of 7 bases from V and 4 bases from J, the junction contained 8 bases not matched to a gene. This CDR3 comprises 13 residues. CDR1 is DFQATT, CDR2 SNEGSKA, per germline (reference sequence). The chain's CDR3 is CSGSPAGSDTQYF. CDR3 coding DNA: TGCAGTGGTAGTCCAGCGGGGTCAGATACGCAGTATTTT.

This sequence joins TRBV10-3 and TRBJ2-1; the D gene is possibly TRBD2 (7 bases). CDR3 size: 15 residues. V shed 2 bases and J shed 7 bases, with 15 bases lying between them. CDR1 and CDR2 from the germline V gene are ENHRY and SYGVKD. In DNA form, the CDR3 reads TGTGCCATCAGTGAGACCCTGGGGGGGCGAAATGAGCAGTTCTTC. As protein: CAISETLGGRNEQFF.

The chain's CDR3 is CSARGQGGETQYF. The CDR3 coding sequence is TGCAGTGCTAGGGGACAGGGCGGAGAGACCCAGTACTTC. The gene calls are TRBV20-1 and TRBJ2-5; 9 nucleotides match TRBD1. CDR1 and CDR2 from the germline V gene are DFQATT and SNEGSKA (reference sequence). V trimming: 3 bases; J trimming: 4 bases; junction bases outside the gene matches: 3. This CDR3 is built from 13 residues.

This clonotype was found many times. The J gene is TRBJ1-6, the V gene TRBV7-9; 11 bases agree with TRBD1. This CDR3 spans 17 amino acids. Per the germline V gene, CDR1 is SEHNR and CDR2 is FQNEAQ (reference sequence). V lost 5 bases to trimming and J lost 5 bases; unmatched junction nucleotides: 8. As DNA, the CDR3 is TGTGCCAGCAGCAAAGGACAGGGGGCAGTGGATAATTCACCCCTCCACTTT. Protein: CASSKGQGAVDNSPLHF.

The V call is TRBV5-1, the J call TRBJ2-7; 11 bases align to TRBD2. This CDR3 region has 17 residues. The germline V gene encodes CDR1 SGHRS and CDR2 YFSETQ. V trimming: 4 bases; J trimming: 0 bases; junction bases outside the gene matches: 9. CDR3 amino acids: CASSSPLAGGSSYEQYF. The CDR3, as DNA: TGCGCCAGCAGCAGCCCCTTAGCGGGAGGGAGCTCCTACGAGCAGTACTTC. The variable domain in full, completed from reference TRBV5-1 and TRBJ2-7, reads KAGVTQTPRYLIKTRGQQVTLSCSPISGHRSVSWYQQTPGQGLQFLFEYFSETQRNKGNFPGRFSGRQFSNSRSEMNVSTLELGDSALYLCASSSPLAGGSSYEQYFGPGTRLTVT.

The sample holds a few counts of this clonotype. The chain employs TRBV6-2 or TRBV6-3 and TRBJ2-6; perhaps D is TRBD1 or TRBD2 (5 bases each). Germline CDR1 reads MNHEY; CDR2 reads SVGEGT. This CDR3 comprises 18 residues. Trimming removed 5 bases from V and 0 bases from J, with 17 bases in between. The CDR3, as DNA: TGTGCCAGCAGTGCGTGGGGACGCACCCACTCTGGGGCCAACGTCCTGACTTTC. This codes for CASSAWGRTHSGANVLTF.

The chain is built from TRBV20-1 and TRBJ2-5; 8 positions match TRBD1. V lost 4 bases, J lost 5 bases, and 9 bases stayed unmatched. Germline CDR1 reads DFQATT; CDR2 reads SNEGSKA (reference sequence). The CDR3 covers 14 residues. CDR3 sequence: CSAITGGQAETQYF. CDR3 bases: TGCAGTGCTATAACCGGGGGACAGGCGGAGACCCAGTACTTC.

The CDR3 protein is CASSAGAYEQYF. In DNA, the CDR3 is TGTGCCAGCTCAGCTGGTGCTTACGAGCAGTACTTC. The chain combines TRBV18 with TRBJ2-7; D remains ambiguous. Trimming shortened V by 5 bases and J by 4 bases, and 9 bases separated the two germline ends. CDR3 length equals 12 residues. Germline V lookup: CDR1 KGHSH, CDR2 LQKENI.

At least ten counts were recorded for this clonotype. V and J are TRBV4-3 and TRBJ2-7, with D perhaps TRBD1 (5 bases). The germline gives CDR1 LGHNA, CDR2 YSLEER. The CDR3 has 15 amino acids. The V end lost 0 bases, the J end lost 5 bases, and 14 bases lay between the germline ends. Here the CDR3 reads CASSQDPLQGHEQYF. The CDR3 DNA reads TGCGCCAGCAGCCAAGATCCCCTGCAGGGCCACGAGCAGTACTTC.

The chain employs TRBV28 and TRBJ2-5; possibly TRBD1 for D (6 bases). CDR1 is MDHEN and CDR2 is SYDVKM in the germline V gene. Trimming removed 5 bases at V and 0 bases at J, with 16 bases between. The CDR3 spans 16 residues. The CDR3 nucleotides are TGTGCCAGCAGTATCGGACAGACCTCGTACCAAGAGACCCAGTACTTC. It encodes CASSIGQTSYQETQYF.